These 2 T cell receptor beta chains were sequenced from one sample in a study of post-analysis software for immune sequencing data. Study-wide points: Controls had lower frequencies than patients of a handful of TRBV segments, which included TRBV5-6, TRBV5-1 and TRBV20-1.

Every TCR beta cDNA library bore unique molecular identifiers. TCRdb recomputed calls from the PCR reads with MiXCR, one row per CDR3 protein. Among hundreds of thousands of distinct CDR3 sequences listed, about 32% were seen once. These receptors' targets are unknown. The material sequenced was blood. The receptors were gathered from a girl aged 5 to 17 with multiple sclerosis.

The chain is built from TRBV2 and TRBJ2-2; 12 bases fit TRBD1. The trim removed 4 bases at V and 12 bases at J, leaving 6 bases unmatched. The CDR3 is 14 amino acids. From germline, CDR1 is SNHLY and CDR2 FYNNEI. CDR3 amino acids: CASSGRGTGGQLFF. CDR3 sequence (DNA): TGTGCCAGCAGTGGACGAGGGACAGGGGGCCAGCTGTTTTTT.

The genes are TRBV7-9 and TRBJ2-3, with D hard to call. Germline lookup yields CDR1 SEHNR and CDR2 FQNEAQ (reference sequence). The CDR3 extends over 14 amino acids. V gave up 0 bases and J gave up 6 bases, with 10 bases separating them. CDR3 residues: CASSLAGLGDTQYF. CDR3 nucleotides: TGTGCCAGCAGCTTAGCGGGATTAGGGGATACGCAGTATTTT.